A selection of T cell receptor beta chains follows, all from one sample in a study of T cell changes during pregnancy in multiple sclerosis. Using immunoSEQ multiplex PCR, the repertoire was profiled, and TCRdb retains in-frame clones only, with some absent. The profile covers tens of thousands of clones, with about 90% appearing a single time and over 5% taken by the ten largest. The starting material was peripheral blood, obtained in the first trimester of pregnancy. These receptors originate from a female donor in good health, enrolled as a control in a pregnancy study. CDR3s include the opening cysteine and the closing phenylalanine or tryptophan. A D gene is named only where the DNA matches it firmly. Clone size is shown for a subset of rows, as once, few, many or a class of expanded clone.

>NA|NA|TRBV28|14|TRBJ1-1
TGTGCCAGCAGGGGCGGGTTCGACCCCGGTGAAGCTTTCTTT
CASRGGFDPGEAFF
>NA|NA|TRBV9|16|TRBJ2-6
TGTGCCAGCGGCGAACCGACGGGTTCTGGGGCCAACGTCCTGACTTTC
CASGEPTGSGANVLTF
>NA|TRBD1|TRBV6-5|14|TRBJ1-4
TGTGCCAGCAGCTTGACAGGGGGAGGTGAAAAACTGTTTTTT
CASSLTGGGEKLFF
>once|TRBD2|TRBV7-3|14|TRBJ2-7
TGTGCCAGCAGCTTCAGCGGGGGGTCCTACGAGCAGTACTTC
CASSFSGGSYEQYF
>NA|NA|TRBV2|15|TRBJ2-1
TGTGCCAGCAGGAGGACTACAGGTCTGGGGGATGAGCAGTTCTTC
CASRRTTGLGDEQFF
>NA|TRBD2|TRBV7-3|14|TRBJ2-1
TGTGCCAGCAGCACCAGCGGGAGTGGGAATGAGCAGTTCTTC
CASSTSGSGNEQFF
>NA|NA|TRBV6-5|13|TRBJ1-1
TGTGCCAGCCAGGACAGATTGAACACTGAAGCTTTCTTT
CASQDRLNTEAFF
>NA|NA|TRBV7-8|11|TRBJ2-7
TGTGCCAGCGACAGTGGGTTCGAGCAGTACTTC
CASDSGFEQYF
>NA|TRBD1|TRBV18|14|TRBJ1-6
TGTGCCAGCTCATCAGACAGGGTCAATTCACCCCTCCACTTT
CASSSDRVNSPLHF
>NA|NA|TRBV13|12|TRBJ2-3
TGTGCCAGCAGCTTAACGGGAGATACGCAGTATTTT
CASSLTGDTQYF
>NA|NA|TRBV27|16|TRBJ2-7
TGTGCCAGCAGCCCTTCGGCGGGTCAAATCTCCTACGAGCAGTACTTC
CASSPSAGQISYEQYF
>NA|NA|TRBV11-2|14|TRBJ2-7
TGTGCCAGCAGCTTAACCGCAGGTACCCACGAGCAGTACTTC
CASSLTAGTHEQYF
>NA|TRBD1|TRBV4-3|15|TRBJ2-7
TGCGCCAGCAGCGAGGCGGACAGGGACTCCTACGAGCAGTACTTC
CASSEADRDSYEQYF
>NA|TRBD1|TRBV4-3|18|TRBJ1-5
TGCGCCAGCAGCCAAGACCCCCCTCGGACAGGGGGCGGCCAGCCCCAGCATTTT
CASSQDPPRTGGGQPQHF
>NA|TRBD2|TRBV4-2|17|TRBJ2-1
TGTGCCAGCAGCCAACGATCTACTAGCGGGGGGGACAATGAGCAGTTCTTC
CASSQRSTSGGDNEQFF
>NA|TRBD2|TRBV10-1|14|TRBJ2-2
TGCGCCACTACTAGCGGGAGCAGCACCGGGGAGCTGTTTTTT
CATTSGSSTGELFF
>NA|TRBD1|TRBV6-1|14|TRBJ2-7
TGTGCCAGCAGTGGTGGACAGGGCCTCGGCGAGCAGTACTTC
CASSGGQGLGEQYF
>once|NA|TRBV9|13|TRBJ1-2
TGTGCCAGCAGCGATGCGCTAGGAGGGGGCTACACCTTC
CASSDALGGGYTF